Listed below are T cell receptor beta chains from one sample, sequenced in a study of T cell responses to AZD1222 COVID-19 vaccine. The table came from immunoSEQ multiplex PCR; TCRdb's copy has only in-frame clones and leaves some out. The sample contains some 130,000 clones, roughly 91% of which appear only once. The specimen comprised peripheral blood, sampled 28 days after the second AZD1222 dose. Source of these receptors: an adult who received the AZD1222 COVID-19 vaccine. Each CDR3 is given with its conserved first and last residue. A D gene is named only where the DNA matches it firmly. The size entry is marked missing in some rows and otherwise reads once, few, many or a size class.

size	D	V	J	CDR3	DNA
.	.	TRBV3-1/TRBV3-2	TRBJ2-7	CASSQDLGGSYEQYF	TGTGCCAGCAGCCAAGATCTGGGGGGCTCTTACGAGCAGTACTTC
.	.	TRBV2	TRBJ1-3	CASSAAPRNTIYF	TGTGCCAGCAGTGCGGCACCCCGAAACACCATATATTTT
.	.	TRBV3-1/TRBV3-2	TRBJ1-1	CATSKGTGSLGTEAFF	TGTGCCACCAGCAAGGGAACAGGGTCTTTGGGGACTGAAGCTTTCTTT
.	.	TRBV15	TRBJ2-5	CATSRDQETQYF	TGTGCCACCAGCAGAGACCAAGAGACCCAGTACTTC
.	.	TRBV19	TRBJ2-7	CASSIGRTPYEQYF	TGTGCCAGTAGTATAGGTAGGACCCCCTACGAGCAGTACTTC
.	.	TRBV6-5	TRBJ1-1	CASASQLNTEAFF	TGTGCCAGCGCTTCACAGTTGAACACTGAAGCTTTCTTT
.	.	TRBV19	TRBJ2-7	CASSSRQTAGVLQYF	TGTGCCAGTAGTTCCCGACAAACAGCGGGTGTGCTGCAGTACTTC
.	TRBD1	TRBV27	TRBJ2-5	CASSTRQGQETQYF	TGTGCCAGCAGTACACGACAGGGCCAAGAGACCCAGTACTTC
once	.	TRBV27	TRBJ1-5	CATKPTGGQPQHF	TGTGCCACCAAACCGACAGGAGGTCAGCCCCAGCATTTT
.	.	TRBV28	TRBJ1-6	CASSLPRPPRALHF	TGTGCCAGCAGTTTACCGAGGCCACCGCGGGCCCTCCACTTT
.	TRBD2	TRBV28	TRBJ2-7	CASSSYREASGVPYEQYF	TGTGCCAGCAGTTCATACAGGGAGGCTAGCGGGGTCCCCTACGAGCAGTACTTC
.	.	TRBV5-6	TRBJ1-5	CASSWGGGNQPQHF	TGTGCCAGCAGCTGGGGGGGCGGTAATCAGCCCCAGCATTTT
.	.	TRBV24-1	TRBJ2-1	CATSDLLYNEQFF	TGTGCCACCAGTGATTTATTGTACAATGAGCAGTTCTTC
.	.	TRBV6-5	TRBJ2-7	CASSSPFSTYEQYF	TGTGCCAGCAGTTCCCCGTTCAGTACCTACGAGCAGTACTTC
.	.	TRBV5-6	TRBJ2-7	CASSLVVDYEQYF	TGTGCCAGCAGCTTGGTGGTAGACTACGAGCAGTACTTC
.	.	TRBV3-1/TRBV3-2	TRBJ1-2	CASSQEGVGYTF	TGTGCCAGCAGCCAGGAAGGAGTTGGCTACACCTTC
.	TRBD1	TRBV5-6	TRBJ1-1	CASSTSTGGNTEAFF	TGTGCCAGCAGCACTTCAACAGGGGGGAACACTGAAGCTTTCTTT
few	.	TRBV4-1	TRBJ1-1	CASSQGYLRYRPSTEAFF	TGCGCCAGCAGCCAAGGATATCTTCGGTACAGGCCCTCCACTGAAGCTTTCTTT
.	.	TRBV10-3	TRBJ1-1	CAISGNRDGNTEAFF	TGTGCCATCAGTGGTAACCGGGACGGCAACACTGAAGCTTTCTTT
.	TRBD1	TRBV19	TRBJ2-1	CASRRIGTGRDNEQFF	TGTGCCAGTAGACGGATCGGGACAGGGAGGGACAATGAGCAGTTCTTC
few	TRBD2	TRBV5-6	TRBJ2-7	CASSWGLAGGSYEQYF	TGTGCCAGCAGCTGGGGACTAGCGGGAGGGTCCTACGAGCAGTACTTC
.	TRBD1	TRBV2	TRBJ2-5	CASSEDRGPEETQYF	TGTGCCAGCAGTGAGGACAGGGGGCCGGAAGAGACCCAGTACTTC
once	.	TRBV6-4	TRBJ1-1	CASSAERGDTEAFF	TGTGCCAGCAGTGCTGAGAGGGGCGACACTGAAGCTTTCTTT
.	.	TRBV29-1	TRBJ2-3	CSVWVRGTTDTQYF	TGCAGCGTCTGGGTACGGGGGACCACAGATACGCAGTATTTT
.	.	TRBV16	TRBJ1-1	CASSQWPRGGTEAFF	TGTGCCAGCAGCCAATGGCCCCGGGGTGGCACTGAAGCTTTCTTT
.	TRBD2	TRBV18	TRBJ2-1	CASSRGLAGDNEQFF	TGTGCCAGCTCACGGGGACTAGCGGGAGACAATGAGCAGTTCTTC
.	.	TRBV10-3	TRBJ2-7	CAITVSGKAYEQYF	TGTGCCATCACGGTTTCTGGGAAAGCGTACGAGCAGTACTTC
.	.	TRBV24-1	TRBJ2-1	CATPSCEQFF	TGTGCCACCCCCTCTTGTGAGCAGTTCTTC
.	TRBD2	TRBV28	TRBJ2-1	CASTPGTSVNEQFF	TGTGCCAGCACCCCTGGGACTAGCGTTAATGAGCAGTTCTTC
once	.	TRBV7-6	TRBJ2-7	CASSLIRENEQYF	TGTGCCAGCAGCTTAATCAGGGAAAACGAGCAGTACTTC
.	.	TRBV5-6	TRBJ1-1	CASSWRGGTEAFF	TGTGCCAGCAGCTGGCGGGGGGGCACTGAAGCTTTCTTT
.	TRBD1	TRBV10-3	TRBJ2-1	CAHGQGVYNEQFF	TGTGCCCACGGACAGGGGGTATACAATGAGCAGTTCTTC
.	TRBD2	TRBV28	TRBJ2-2	CAGRGGNTGELFF	TGTGCCGGCCGGGGGGGGAACACCGGGGAGCTGTTTTTT
.	TRBD2	TRBV19	TRBJ2-1	CASSRMRRGGLANEQFF	TGTGCCAGTAGTAGAATGCGGAGGGGAGGACTAGCCAATGAGCAGTTCTTC
.	.	TRBV5-5	TRBJ1-3	CASSLFQGQQNTIYF	TGTGCCAGCAGCTTGTTTCAGGGACAACAGAACACCATATATTTT
.	TRBD1	TRBV10-3	TRBJ2-6	CAISENRGKHSGANVLTF	TGTGCCATCAGTGAAAACAGGGGGAAGCACTCTGGGGCCAACGTCCTGACTTTC
.	TRBD1	TRBV6-5	TRBJ1-2	CASSYDREYGYTF	TGTGCCAGCAGTTACGACAGGGAGTATGGCTACACCTTC
.	TRBD1	TRBV29-1	TRBJ2-5	CSVEDGTGVRETQYF	TGCAGCGTTGAAGATGGGACAGGAGTAAGGGAGACCCAGTACTTC
.	TRBD1	TRBV4-2	TRBJ1-2	CASSQGQGYGYTF	TGTGCCAGCAGCCAAGGACAGGGGTATGGCTACACCTTC
.	TRBD1	TRBV27	TRBJ2-7	CASSLDRGLEQYF	TGTGCCAGCAGTTTAGACAGGGGGCTTGAGCAGTACTTC
.	TRBD1	TRBV11-2	TRBJ1-2	CASSLRTGNYGYTF	TGTGCCAGCAGCCTCAGGACAGGAAACTATGGCTACACCTTC
.	TRBD1	TRBV30	TRBJ2-7	CAWSSDRGYEQYF	TGTGCCTGGAGTTCTGACAGGGGTTACGAGCAGTACTTC
once	.	TRBV5-6	TRBJ2-4	CASSLEAGNIQYF	TGTGCCAGCAGCTTGGAGGCGGGAAACATTCAGTACTTC
.	.	TRBV28	TRBJ1-5	CASSPGLWQGDNQPQHF	TGTGCCAGCAGCCCCGGGTTATGGCAGGGTGACAATCAGCCCCAGCATTTT
.	.	TRBV15	TRBJ1-1	CATSRGDTEAFF	TGTGCCACCAGCAGAGGTGACACTGAAGCTTTCTTT
.	.	TRBV7-3	TRBJ2-3	CASSLNAGDTQYF	TGTGCCAGCAGCTTAAACGCGGGAGATACGCAGTATTTT
.	TRBD1	TRBV19	TRBJ1-5	CASSPGQGSNQPQHF	TGTGCCAGTAGTCCGGGACAGGGGAGCAATCAGCCCCAGCATTTT
.	.	TRBV6-2/TRBV6-3	TRBJ1-5	CASSYVHGRPQHF	TGTGCCAGCAGTTATGTTCACGGTAGGCCCCAGCATTTT
.	TRBD2	TRBV7-9	TRBJ2-3	CASSSPTSGKSTDTQYF	TGTGCCAGCAGCTCCCCGACTAGCGGTAAAAGCACAGATACGCAGTATTTT
.	.	TRBV7-9	TRBJ1-1	CASSLGLADTEAFF	TGTGCCAGCAGCTTGGGACTGGCGGACACTGAAGCTTTCTTT
once	.	TRBV5-1	TRBJ1-2	CASSWGNYGYTF	TGCGCCAGCAGCTGGGGAAACTATGGCTACACCTTC
.	TRBD1	TRBV30	TRBJ1-2	CGGTGLSYGYTF	TGTGGTGGGACAGGGCTGAGCTATGGCTACACCTTC
.	.	TRBV20-1	TRBJ2-1	CSATDRRTSSYNEQFF	TGCAGTGCTACTGACCGACGGACCTCCTCCTACAATGAGCAGTTCTTC
.	.	TRBV29-1	TRBJ1-2	CSVDGHLNGYTF	TGCAGCGTTGACGGTCATCTTAATGGCTACACCTTC
.	.	TRBV5-1	TRBJ1-5	CASSFGGHSNQPQHF	TGCGCCAGCAGCTTCGGGGGCCATAGCAATCAGCCCCAGCATTTT
once	TRBD1	TRBV2	TRBJ2-7	CASKGVRGTGSYEQYF	TGTGCCAGCAAGGGGGTCCGTGGGACAGGGTCCTACGAGCAGTACTTC
.	TRBD2	TRBV27	TRBJ2-2	CASSLRTSGNTGELFF	TGTGCCAGCAGTTTAAGGACTAGCGGGAACACCGGGGAGCTGTTTTTT